This entry features one T cell receptor beta chain sequence. Its antigen is unidentified. The source of the sample is a study of T cell responses to AZD1222 COVID-19 vaccine. Study results and limitations: Clonal diversity may have been underestimated, and the donors were mostly white British, with more females than males. Vaccine-related CD4 TCRs covered spike, predominating at 160-218 and 743-854.

The method was immunoSEQ multiplex PCR; TCRdb's version includes in-frame clones alone and lacks a portion of them. The sample includes tens of thousands of clones, nearly 90% of them seen just once. Germline-derived CDR1 and CDR2 are SGHRS and YFSETQ. V was trimmed by 5 bases and J by 4 bases, leaving 18 bases between them. This CDR3 contains 15 residues. Sequencing used peripheral blood, obtained 28 days after the second AZD1222 dose. The sequence derives from an adult who received the AZD1222 COVID-19 vaccine. The chain joins TRBV5-1 to TRBJ1-2, with TRBD1 as a possible D gene (5 bases). The CDR3 loop is CASSTTGTQSYGYTF. CDR3 sequence (DNA): TGCGCCAGCAGTACAACCGGGACCCAAAGCTATGGCTACACCTTC.